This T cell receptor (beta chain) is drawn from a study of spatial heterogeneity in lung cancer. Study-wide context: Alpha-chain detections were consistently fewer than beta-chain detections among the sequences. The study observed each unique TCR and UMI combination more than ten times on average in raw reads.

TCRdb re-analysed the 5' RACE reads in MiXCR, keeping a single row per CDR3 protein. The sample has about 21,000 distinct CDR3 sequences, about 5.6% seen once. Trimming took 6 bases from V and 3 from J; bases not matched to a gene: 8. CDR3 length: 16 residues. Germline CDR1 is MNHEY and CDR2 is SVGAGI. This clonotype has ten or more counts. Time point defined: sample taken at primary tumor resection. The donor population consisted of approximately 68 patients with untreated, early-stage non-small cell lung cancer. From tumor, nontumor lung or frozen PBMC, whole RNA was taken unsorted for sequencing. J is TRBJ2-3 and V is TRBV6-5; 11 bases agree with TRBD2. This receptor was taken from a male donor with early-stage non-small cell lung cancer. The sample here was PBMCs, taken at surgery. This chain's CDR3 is CASSRGTSGGTDTQYF. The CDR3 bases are TGTGCCAGCAGCCGAGGTACTAGCGGGGGTACAGATACGCAGTATTTT.